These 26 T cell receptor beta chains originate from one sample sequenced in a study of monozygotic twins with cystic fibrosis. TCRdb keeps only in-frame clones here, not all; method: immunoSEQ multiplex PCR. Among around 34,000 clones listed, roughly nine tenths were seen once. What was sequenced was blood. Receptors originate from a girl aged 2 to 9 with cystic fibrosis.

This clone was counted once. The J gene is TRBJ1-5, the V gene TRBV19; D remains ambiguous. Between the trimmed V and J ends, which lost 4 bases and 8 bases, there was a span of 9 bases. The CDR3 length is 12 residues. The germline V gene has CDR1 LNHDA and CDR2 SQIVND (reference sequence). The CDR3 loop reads CASSTSNKPQHF. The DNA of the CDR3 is TGTGCCAGTAGTACCTCTAACAAGCCCCAGCATTTT.

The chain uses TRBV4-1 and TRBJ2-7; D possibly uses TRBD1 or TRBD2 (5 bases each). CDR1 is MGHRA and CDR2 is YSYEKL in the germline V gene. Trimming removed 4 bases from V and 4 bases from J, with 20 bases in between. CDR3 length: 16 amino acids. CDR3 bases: TGCGCCAGCAGCCCCGGGGTTGGGCAGGGCTTTTACGAGCAGTACTTC. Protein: CASSPGVGQGFYEQYF.

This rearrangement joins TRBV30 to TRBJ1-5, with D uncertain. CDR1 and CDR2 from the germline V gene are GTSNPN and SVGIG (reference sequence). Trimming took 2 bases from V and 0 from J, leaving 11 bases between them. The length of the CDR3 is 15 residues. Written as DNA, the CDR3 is TGTGCCTGGAGTCGTGATACACATAGCAATCAGCCCCAGCATTTT. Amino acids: CAWSRDTHSNQPQHF.

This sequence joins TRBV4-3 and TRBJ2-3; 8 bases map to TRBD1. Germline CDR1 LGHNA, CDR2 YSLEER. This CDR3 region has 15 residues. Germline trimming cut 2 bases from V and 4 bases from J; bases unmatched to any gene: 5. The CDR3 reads CASSQTQGAADTQYF. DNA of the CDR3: TGCGCCAGCAGCCAAACTCAGGGGGCGGCAGATACGCAGTATTTT.

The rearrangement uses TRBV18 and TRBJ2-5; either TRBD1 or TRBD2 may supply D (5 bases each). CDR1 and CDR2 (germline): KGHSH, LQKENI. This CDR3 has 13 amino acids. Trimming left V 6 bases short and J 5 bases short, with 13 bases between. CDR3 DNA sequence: TGTGCCAGCTCGTCGGGACGGCTGGAGACCCAGTACTTC. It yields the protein CASSSGRLETQYF.

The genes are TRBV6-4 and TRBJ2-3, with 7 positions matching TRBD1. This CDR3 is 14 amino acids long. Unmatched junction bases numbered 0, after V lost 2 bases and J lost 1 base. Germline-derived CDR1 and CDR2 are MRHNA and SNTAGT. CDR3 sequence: CASSDGTGTDTQYF. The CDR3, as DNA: TGTGCCAGCAGTGACGGGACAGGCACAGATACGCAGTATTTT.

The CDR3 loop is CAWSVPERASYNEQFF. The CDR3 nucleotides read TGTGCCTGGAGTGTACCGGAGAGGGCCTCGTACAATGAGCAGTTCTTC. J is TRBJ2-1 and V is TRBV30, with D possibly being TRBD2 (5 bases). This CDR3 is 16 amino acids long. Germline CDR1 is GTSNPN and CDR2 is SVGIG (reference sequence). V was trimmed by 0 bases and J by 4 bases, leaving 16 bases between them.

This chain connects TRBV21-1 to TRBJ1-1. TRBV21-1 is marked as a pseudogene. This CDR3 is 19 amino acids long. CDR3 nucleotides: TGTGCCAGCAGCCAGATCCCCCCAAGAGGAATGGTGATGAACACTGAAGCTTTCTTT. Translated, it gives CASSQIPPRGMVMNTEAFF.

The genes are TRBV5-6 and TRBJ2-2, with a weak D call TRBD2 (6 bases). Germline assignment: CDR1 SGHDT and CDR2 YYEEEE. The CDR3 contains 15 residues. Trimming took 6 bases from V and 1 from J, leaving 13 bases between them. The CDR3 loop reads CASTGGPMNTGELFF. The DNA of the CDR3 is TGTGCCAGCACCGGAGGGCCCATGAACACCGGGGAGCTGTTTTTT.

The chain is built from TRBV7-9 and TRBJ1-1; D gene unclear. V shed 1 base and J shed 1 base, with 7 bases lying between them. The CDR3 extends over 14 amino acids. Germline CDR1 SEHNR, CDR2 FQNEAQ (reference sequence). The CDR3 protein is CASSLEWENTEAFF. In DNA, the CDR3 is TGTGCCAGCAGCTTAGAATGGGAGAACACTGAAGCTTTCTTT.

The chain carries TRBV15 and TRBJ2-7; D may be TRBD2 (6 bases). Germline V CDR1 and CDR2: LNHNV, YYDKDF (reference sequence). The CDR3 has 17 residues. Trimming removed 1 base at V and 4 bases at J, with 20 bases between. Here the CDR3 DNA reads TGTGCCACCAGCAGAGGGTTCGGCCCGATCGGGGGATACGAGCAGTACTTC. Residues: CATSRGFGPIGGYEQYF.

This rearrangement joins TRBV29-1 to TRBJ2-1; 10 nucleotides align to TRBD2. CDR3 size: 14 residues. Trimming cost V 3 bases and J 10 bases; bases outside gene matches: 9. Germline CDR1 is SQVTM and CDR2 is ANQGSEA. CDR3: CSVDRSSGRAEQFF. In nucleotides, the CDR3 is TGCAGCGTTGATCGGTCTAGCGGGAGAGCCGAGCAGTTCTTC.

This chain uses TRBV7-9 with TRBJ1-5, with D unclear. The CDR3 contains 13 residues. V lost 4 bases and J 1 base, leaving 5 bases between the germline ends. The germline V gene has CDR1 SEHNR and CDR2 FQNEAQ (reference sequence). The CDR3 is CASSSKSNQPQHF. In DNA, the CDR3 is TGTGCCAGCAGCTCTAAAAGCAATCAGCCCCAGCATTTT.

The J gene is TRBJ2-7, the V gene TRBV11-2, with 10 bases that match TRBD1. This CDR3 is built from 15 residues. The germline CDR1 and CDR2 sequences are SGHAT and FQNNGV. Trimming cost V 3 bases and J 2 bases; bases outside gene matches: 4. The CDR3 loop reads CASSFGTGEAYEQYF. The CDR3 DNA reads TGTGCCAGCAGCTTCGGGACAGGGGAGGCCTACGAGCAGTACTTC.

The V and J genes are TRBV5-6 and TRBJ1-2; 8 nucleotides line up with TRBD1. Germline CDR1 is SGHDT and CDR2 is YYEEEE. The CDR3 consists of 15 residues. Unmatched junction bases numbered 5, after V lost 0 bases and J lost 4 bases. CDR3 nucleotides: TGTGCCAGCAGCTTGGAGGGGACAGGCCTCTATGGCTACACCTTC. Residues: CASSLEGTGLYGYTF.

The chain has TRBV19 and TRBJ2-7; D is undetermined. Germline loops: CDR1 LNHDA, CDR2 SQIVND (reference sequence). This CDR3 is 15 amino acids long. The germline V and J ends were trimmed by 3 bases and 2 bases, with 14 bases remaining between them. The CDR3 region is CASSMVYGPTYEQYF. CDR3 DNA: TGTGCCAGTAGTATGGTCTACGGACCCACCTACGAGCAGTACTTC.

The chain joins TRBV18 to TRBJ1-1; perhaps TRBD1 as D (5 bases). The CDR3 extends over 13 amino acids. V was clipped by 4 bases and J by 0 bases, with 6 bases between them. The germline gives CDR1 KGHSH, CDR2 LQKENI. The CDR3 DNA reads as TGTGCCAGCTCACAGACAGTGAACACTGAAGCTTTCTTT. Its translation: CASSQTVNTEAFF.

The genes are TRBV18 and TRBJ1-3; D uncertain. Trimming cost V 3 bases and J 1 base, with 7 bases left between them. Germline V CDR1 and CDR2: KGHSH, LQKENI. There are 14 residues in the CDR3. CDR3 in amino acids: CASSPPQSGNTIYF. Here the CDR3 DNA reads TGTGCCAGCTCACCTCCGCAGTCTGGAAACACCATATATTTT.

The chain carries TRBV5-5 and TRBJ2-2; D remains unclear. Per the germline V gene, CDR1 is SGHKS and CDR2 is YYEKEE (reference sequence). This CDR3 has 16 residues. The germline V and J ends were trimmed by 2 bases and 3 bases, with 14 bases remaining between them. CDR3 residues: CASSLEVVADTGELFF. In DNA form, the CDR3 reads TGTGCCAGCAGCTTAGAAGTAGTGGCCGACACCGGGGAGCTGTTTTTT.

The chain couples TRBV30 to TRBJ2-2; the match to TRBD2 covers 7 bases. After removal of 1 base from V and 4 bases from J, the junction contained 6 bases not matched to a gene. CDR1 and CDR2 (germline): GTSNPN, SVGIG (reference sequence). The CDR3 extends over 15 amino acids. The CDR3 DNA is TGTGCCTGGAGTGAGGGAGGGATGACCACCGGGGAGCTGTTTTTT. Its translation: CAWSEGGMTTGELFF.

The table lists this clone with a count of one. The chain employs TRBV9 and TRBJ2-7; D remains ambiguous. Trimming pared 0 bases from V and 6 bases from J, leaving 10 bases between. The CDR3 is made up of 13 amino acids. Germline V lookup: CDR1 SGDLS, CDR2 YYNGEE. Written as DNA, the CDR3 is TGTGCCAGCAGCGTAGATATGGTGGGCGAGCAGTACTTC. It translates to CASSVDMVGEQYF.

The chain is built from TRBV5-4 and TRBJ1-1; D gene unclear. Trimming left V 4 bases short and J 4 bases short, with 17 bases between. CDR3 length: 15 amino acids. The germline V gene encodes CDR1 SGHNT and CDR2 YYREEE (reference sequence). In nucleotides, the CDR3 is TGTGCCAGCAGCCCCCTCCTAGAGAGTCGCACTGAAGCTTTCTTT. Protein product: CASSPLLESRTEAFF.

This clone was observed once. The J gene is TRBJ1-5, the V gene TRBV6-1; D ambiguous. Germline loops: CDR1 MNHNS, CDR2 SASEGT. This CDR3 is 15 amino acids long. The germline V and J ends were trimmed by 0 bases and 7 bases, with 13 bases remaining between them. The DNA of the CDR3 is TGTGCCAGCAGTGAAGCGAGTAGAGCATGGCAGCCCCAGCATTTT. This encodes CASSEASRAWQPQHF.

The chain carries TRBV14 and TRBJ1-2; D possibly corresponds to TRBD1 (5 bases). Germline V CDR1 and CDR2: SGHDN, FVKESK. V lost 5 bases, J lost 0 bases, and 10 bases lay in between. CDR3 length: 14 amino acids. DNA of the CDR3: TGTGCCAGCAGCGAAACAGGCGCTAACTATGGCTACACCTTC. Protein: CASSETGANYGYTF.

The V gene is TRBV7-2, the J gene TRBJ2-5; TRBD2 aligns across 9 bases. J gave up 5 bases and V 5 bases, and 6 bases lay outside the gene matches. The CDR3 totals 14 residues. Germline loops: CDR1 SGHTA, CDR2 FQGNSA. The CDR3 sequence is CASSLLAGQETQYF. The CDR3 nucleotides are TGTGCCAGCAGCCTTCTAGCGGGGCAGGAGACCCAGTACTTC.

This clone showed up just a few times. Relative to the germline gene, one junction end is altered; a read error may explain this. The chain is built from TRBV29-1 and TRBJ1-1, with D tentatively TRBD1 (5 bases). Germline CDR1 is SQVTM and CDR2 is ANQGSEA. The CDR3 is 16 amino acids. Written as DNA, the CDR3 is TGCAGCGTCGAAGGTGGAGAGACAGCCATGAACACTGAAGCTTTCTTT. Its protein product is CSVEGGETAMNTEAFF.